What follows describes a single T cell receptor beta chain. Its antigen is unidentified. The sample holds other DNA sequences that translate to the same CDR3. This sample stems from a study of shared clonotypes between healthy human individuals. Study-wide results and caveats: Rarefaction showed that sequencing of sorted subsets was incomplete (despite large depth). Across subsets, estimated richness was generally greater for naive than for memory populations.

Generated by immunoSEQ multiplex PCR, the TCRdb table keeps only in-frame clones and is missing some. The sample includes around 240,000 clones, 50% to 80% of them seen just once. None of the donors, who were healthy HIV-negative adults, had recently had acute infections or vaccinations. Within Nashville, Tennessee resided all donors, each a Caucasian adult. CDR3 length: 13 amino acids. Germline loops: CDR1 SGHRS, CDR2 YFSETQ. Trimming cost V 4 bases and J 4 bases, with 9 bases left between them. The chain recombines TRBV5-1 with TRBJ2-1, with TRBD2 as a possible D gene (6 bases). The sample consisted of memory CD4+ T cells sorted from blood. The sample's subset: CD45RA-negative fraction. The receptor's source is a man aged 25 to 40 in good health. CDR3 bases: TGCGCCAGCAGCAGGGACTTGTACAATGAGCAGTTCTTC. It is translated as CASSRDLYNEQFF.